The TCR beta chain under discussion was sequenced for a study of blood T cell repertoires in COVID-19. Overall study context: Sources were T cells, B-cell-depleted T cells, or PBMCs; the material itself was cDNA or gDNA.

TCRdb's copy holds only in-frame clones and misses some; the assay was immunoSEQ multiplex PCR. In the table there are 300,000 to 500,000 clones, 88% of which are singletons. Germline assignment: CDR1 LNHDA and CDR2 SQIVND (reference sequence). Trimming removed 3 bases from V and 7 bases from J; junction bases left unmatched: 10. This CDR3 contains 16 residues. Enrollees, about 18 to 95 years old, lived in about two dozen US areas. V usage is TRBV19 and J usage is TRBJ1-2; 11 bases map to TRBD1. The sample taken for sequencing was PBMCs or T cells enriched from blood (not recorded which). The source of this sequence is a woman aged 25 to 45 with acute COVID-19. This CDR3 reads CASSMERDRGYSGYTF. The CDR3 nucleotides are TGTGCCAGTAGTATGGAACGGGACAGGGGGTATTCTGGCTACACCTTC.